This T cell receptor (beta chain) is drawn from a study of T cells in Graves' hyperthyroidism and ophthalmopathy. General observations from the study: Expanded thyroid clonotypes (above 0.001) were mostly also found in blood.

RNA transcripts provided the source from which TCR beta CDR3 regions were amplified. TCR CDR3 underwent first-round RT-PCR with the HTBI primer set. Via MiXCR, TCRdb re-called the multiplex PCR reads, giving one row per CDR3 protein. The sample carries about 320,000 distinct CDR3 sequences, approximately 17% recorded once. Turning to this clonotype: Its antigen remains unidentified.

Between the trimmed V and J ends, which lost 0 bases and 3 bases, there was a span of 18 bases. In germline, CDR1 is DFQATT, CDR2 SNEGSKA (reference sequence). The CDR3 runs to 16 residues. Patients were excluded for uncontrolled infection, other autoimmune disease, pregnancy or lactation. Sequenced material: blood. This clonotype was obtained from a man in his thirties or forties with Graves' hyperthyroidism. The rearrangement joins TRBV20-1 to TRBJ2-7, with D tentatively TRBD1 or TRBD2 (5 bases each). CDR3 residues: CSARDESGTAVYEQYF. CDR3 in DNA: TGCAGTGCTAGAGATGAGTCAGGGACGGCGGTCTACGAGCAGTACTTC.